This T cell receptor (beta chain) was obtained from a study of T cell repertoires in cytomegalovirus infection (dated by TCRdb to the late 2010s). About the investigation overall: The peptide stimulations were aimed at well-studied HLA-B-restricted epitopes as well as recently identified HLA-C-restricted CMV epitopes, whose presentation resists viral immunomodulation. Because public TCR beta signatures pointed to carriage of CMV infection together with the matching HLA type, the HLA type of each donor mattered for the analysis.

Its CDR3 holds 14 amino acids, cysteine through phenylalanine. Just the 42-base CDR3 DNA is kept, in frame starting at base 1. The germline V gene (reference sequence) yields SEHNR for CDR1 and FQNEAQ for CDR2. V ends up 3 bases short and J 1 base short, with an unmatched junction base count of 1. Interpreted using the paper, the treatment or condition label stands for: in vitro stimulation with specific CMV peptide epitopes to enrich CMV-specific T cells. The paper's findings and limits, for the study overall: Carriers of CMV infection plus the relevant HLA type were discriminated by the cumulative frequency of public TCR beta family members in the study cohort and in an independent roughly 350-donor cohort. The ex vivo response was dominated by HLA-C-restricted CMV-specific TCR beta clonotypes, which also provided the single most frequent clonotype in two of eight donors.

Sequencing used an Illumina HiSeq 1500. TCRdb took the public reads, trimmed them with fastp at Q25, ran MiXCR for clone calling and kept in-frame beta chains. Each CDR3 protein appears once, grouped with its most common genes and DNA. For this sample the table gives hundreds of thousands of distinct CDR3 sequences, of which roughly 42% were detected only once. In total, the top ten clones hold around two fifths of the sample. Comment on this clonotype: Its target antigen remains unknown. A much bigger clone sits one base away, suggesting this may be a read error.

The TCR sequence derives from a human donor in good health (CMV status not recorded). Some clones in this sample may be carry-over from other donors' samples. Here the sequenced sample was cultured PBMCs, taken from culture after CMV antigen stimulation. This chain joins TRBV7-9 to TRBJ2-5; the central 8 bases match TRBD1. DNA sequence: TGTGCCAGCAGCTTTCAGGGGGCCCAAGAGACCCAGTACTTC. Its product reads: CASSFQGAQETQYF.